The T cell receptor (beta chain) under discussion was sequenced for a study of blood T cells in healthy people across ages. With a J-beta primer mix and a sample-barcoded 5' primer, a second PCR ran roughly 6 to 11 cycles. TCRdb re-called the 5' RACE reads through MiXCR, storing one row per CDR3 protein. The repertoire has over 1,300,000 distinct CDR3 sequences, around 55% of them found once; the top ten carry 5.5% to 8%. Sequencing used blood. This TCR was sampled from a man between 18 and 29 years old in good health.

The CDR3 reads CASSEPWRLRDSYEQYF. Here the CDR3 DNA reads TGTGCCAGCAGTGAACCGTGGAGGTTGCGAGACTCCTACGAGCAGTACTTC. The chain carries TRBV6-1 and TRBJ2-7; maybe TRBD2 (5 bases). The ends were cut back, 2 bases at V and 0 bases at J, with 17 bases in the middle. Germline V gene data show CDR1 as MNHNS and CDR2 as SASEGT. The CDR3 has 17 residues.